The clone carrying this T cell receptor (beta chain) was counted only a few times. The CDR3 runs 14 residues. The germline V gene encodes CDR1 SNHLY and CDR2 FYNNEI. V lost 3 bases, J lost 5 bases, and 11 bases lay in between. This sample was taken from a study of identical twins' blood T cells. Study summary: Twelve libraries, six alpha and six beta, gave some 50 million reads.

A previously described protocol, modified, built RNA-based TCR cDNA libraries. Per the authors' pipeline: Per-library CDR3 reads ranged about 2 to 4 million; clonotypes, ~100,000 to ~550,000. TCRdb re-analysed the 5' RACE reads in MiXCR, keeping a single row per CDR3 protein. The V and J calls here are based on TCRdb, not the publication. The repertoire has 400,000 or so distinct CDR3 sequences, 28% of them found once; the top ten carry approximately 6.6%. V usage is TRBV2 and J usage is TRBJ1-5; D unresolved. Specimen: PBMCs. The TCR originated in a woman aged 18-49 years in good health. The chain's CDR3 is CASSDDIQDQPQHF. The CDR3 DNA sequence: TGTGCCAGCAGTGACGACATTCAAGATCAGCCCCAGCATTTT.